This T cell receptor (beta chain) stems from a study of CD8+ T cells in alopecia areata. RNA extraction was followed by reverse transcription into cDNA, which acted as the sequencing template. Profiled with immunoSEQ multiplex PCR; TCRdb holds only in-frame clones, not every one. The sample comprises around 140,000 clones, approximately 50% of which are singletons, and 0.8% to 1% rests with the top ten. V trimming: 2 bases; J trimming: 1 base; junction bases outside the gene matches: 10. Germline CDR1 is GTSNPN and CDR2 is SVGIG (reference sequence). CDR3 size: 17 residues. The receptor comes from a human donor with alopecia areata. This chain connects TRBV30 to TRBJ2-5; 10 nucleotides agree with TRBD2. Sequenced here: CD4+ T cells sorted from blood, sampled at week 0. The CDR3 DNA sequence: TGTGCCTGGAGTTCAACACGGACTAGCGGAGCCCAAGAGACCCAGTACTTC. This sequence encodes CAWSSTRTSGAQETQYF.